A single sample is the source of the 6 T cell receptor beta chains below, sequenced in a study of identical twins. TCRdb recomputed calls from the 5' RACE reads with MiXCR, one row per CDR3 protein. The sample includes 450,000 or so distinct CDR3 sequences, about 24% of them seen just once. The same specimen was also included in a second study, on T cells expressing NK-cell markers.

The sample consisted of CD4+ T cells sorted from blood. These TCRs come from a woman younger than 35 in good health.

The rearrangement joins TRBV20-1 to TRBJ2-3; D might be TRBD1 (6 bases). CDR3 size: 15 residues. Germline loops: CDR1 DFQATT, CDR2 SNEGSKA (reference sequence). V lost 4 bases to trimming and J lost 0 bases, with 14 bases between them. CDR3 coding DNA: TGCAGTGCTACGGCTCGGACAGCGAGCACAGATACGCAGTATTTT. Protein: CSATARTASTDTQYF.

The chain links TRBV6-1 to TRBJ2-1; 10 bases map to TRBD1. Trimming removed 7 bases from V and 3 bases from J; junction bases left unmatched: 3. The CDR3 totals 14 residues. CDR1 MNHNS and CDR2 SASEGT come from the germline V gene. The CDR3 DNA reads as TGTGCCAGCACCAGGGACAGGGGCTACAATGAGCAGTTCTTC. Translated: CASTRDRGYNEQFF.

The CDR3 nucleotides read TGTGCCAGCAGCTTACGGCCGAGCTCTGGGGCCAACGTCCTGACTTTC. It is translated as CASSLRPSSGANVLTF. The rearrangement links TRBV7-6 to TRBJ2-6, with D unresolved. The CDR3 has 16 amino acids. The ends were cut back, 2 bases at V and 0 bases at J, with 8 bases in the middle. Germline-derived CDR1 and CDR2 are SGHVS and FNYEAQ.

There are a few counts of this clonotype. The chain couples TRBV7-8 to TRBJ2-1; D possibly uses TRBD1 or TRBD2 (6 bases each). Germline lookup yields CDR1 SGHVS and CDR2 FQNEAQ. The V gene lost 5 bases and the J gene lost 6 bases, with 20 bases spanning the gap. The CDR3 has 16 residues. CDR3 in amino acids: CASSPFEGGSFNEQFF. CDR3 bases: TGTGCCAGCAGCCCCTTTGAGGGGGGTTCTTTCAATGAGCAGTTCTTC.

This clonotype was observed a handful of times. The rearrangement joins TRBV20-1 to TRBJ1-2, with D possibly TRBD1 on 6 matching bases. Looked up from germline, CDR1 is DFQATT and CDR2 is SNEGSKA (reference sequence). The CDR3 has 12 residues. Between the trimmed V and J ends, which lost 3 bases and 5 bases, there was a span of 10 bases. CDR3 nucleotide sequence: TGCAGTGCTAGGCCGGGACAATATGGCTACACCTTC. It specifies CSARPGQYGYTF.

The chain links TRBV20-1 to TRBJ2-7; 12 nucleotides agree with TRBD1. With V trimmed by 0 bases and J by 5 bases, 5 bases remained unmatched. The CDR3 totals 15 residues. Germline loops: CDR1 DFQATT, CDR2 SNEGSKA (reference sequence). The CDR3 nucleotides read TGCAGTGCTAGAGATGGGGGGACAGGGGGCGACGAGCAGTACTTC. Amino acids: CSARDGGTGGDEQYF.